What follows describes a single TCR beta chain. Its antigen remains unidentified. These data originate in a study of response to subunit inactivated influenza vaccine. Whole-study findings and limits: Each seasonal influenza vaccination, the authors suggested, recruits few new T cells.

MiXCR, applied by TCRdb to the RT-PCR reads, yields one record per CDR3 protein. This sample has 530,000 or so distinct CDR3 sequences, with roughly 25% found just once. Sequencing used CD4+ T cells sorted from PBMCs, obtained around 5 days after vaccination. This clonotype was obtained from a man aged 50 to 59 who received an inactivated influenza vaccine.

As DNA, the CDR3 is TGCAGTGCTAGTCGGGAGAGGCGGGAGACCCAGTACTTC. Its protein product is CSASRERRETQYF. The chain is built from TRBV20-1 and TRBJ2-5; a possible D gene is TRBD2 (6 bases). Trimming cost V 3 bases and J 5 bases, with 13 bases left between them. The CDR3 covers 13 residues. The germline V gene encodes CDR1 DFQATT and CDR2 SNEGSKA (reference sequence).